The 27 T cell receptor beta chains reported below all come from one sample, sequenced in a study of blood T cell repertoires in COVID-19. Clones were read by immunoSEQ multiplex PCR, and TCRdb kept only the in-frame ones, dropping some. The data contain over 90,000 clones, just over 85% of them seen just once; the ten biggest clones take up approximately 3.7%. Sequencing was done on a sample of peripheral blood. Every receptor here comes from a human donor in a cohort sampled during active COVID-19.

V and J are TRBV5-1 and TRBJ2-1; 11 bases are a match to TRBD2. Losses at the gene ends were 3 bases for V and 7 bases for J; bases not matched to a gene: 9. CDR3 length: 16 residues. Germline V gene sequence: CDR1 SGHRS, CDR2 YFSETQ. The CDR3 reads CASSSVSGGAQNEQFF. CDR3 bases: TGCGCCAGCAGCTCTGTTAGCGGGGGGGCGCAAAATGAGCAGTTCTTC.

In DNA form, the CDR3 reads TGTGCCATCAGTGAGTCGGCGGGGGCTCGGCCCCAGCATTTT. This sequence encodes CAISESAGARPQHF. The rearrangement joins TRBV10-3 to TRBJ1-5; weak D call: TRBD1 (6 bases). The germline CDR1 and CDR2 sequences are ENHRY and SYGVKD. This CDR3 is built from 14 residues. Trimming removed 0 bases from V and 9 bases from J, with 12 bases in between.

V and J are TRBV30 and TRBJ2-5; possible D gene TRBD1, 6 bases. CDR1 and CDR2 (germline): GTSNPN, SVGIG (reference sequence). The CDR3 consists of 15 residues. Trimming shortened V by 0 bases and J by 1 base, and 12 bases separated the two germline ends. CDR3 DNA: TGTGCCTGGAGTGTCTTACAGGGCGGCCAAGAGACCCAGTACTTC. It translates to CAWSVLQGGQETQYF.

The chain employs TRBV6-5 and TRBJ1-6; TRBD1 might be the D (5 bases). There are 14 residues in the CDR3. Germline lookup yields CDR1 MNHEY and CDR2 SVGAGI. V was pared by 5 bases and J by 5 bases, with 10 bases between. CDR3 sequence: CASSNGHHNSPLHF. The CDR3 DNA reads as TGTGCCAGCAGTAATGGACATCATAATTCACCCCTCCACTTT.

The chain is built from TRBV28 and TRBJ1-5; D uncertain. Germline assignment: CDR1 MDHEN and CDR2 SYDVKM. V shed 3 bases and J shed 5 bases, with 11 bases lying between them. The CDR3 is 14 residues long. The CDR3 nucleotides read TGTGCCAGCAGTTTGAGTTCCCCCTATCAGCCCCAGCATTTT. Protein: CASSLSSPYQPQHF.

This clone was recorded only once. The chain carries TRBV18 and TRBJ2-3; D is perhaps TRBD2 (5 bases). The CDR3 spans 15 residues. Trimming removed 4 bases from V and 1 base from J, with 12 bases in between. The V gene's germline CDR1 is KGHSH and CDR2 LQKENI. CDR3 in DNA: TGTGCCAGCTCACTGGACTTTAAGGGCACAGATACGCAGTATTTT. Protein product: CASSLDFKGTDTQYF.

V and J are TRBV28 and TRBJ2-5; tentative D call: TRBD2 (5 bases). Per germline, CDR1 MDHEN and CDR2 SYDVKM. Trimming took 3 bases from V and 8 from J, leaving 19 bases between them. This CDR3 spans 15 amino acids. This CDR3 is CASSFRQDDRGTQYF. CDR3 nucleotide sequence: TGTGCCAGCAGTTTCCGGCAGGACGATCGGGGAACCCAGTACTTC.

Here the CDR3 DNA reads TGTGCCAGCAGATCAGGGCTAGCGCACAATGAGCAGTTCTTC. Encoded protein: CASRSGLAHNEQFF. The V gene is TRBV27, the J gene TRBJ2-1; TRBD2 is a possible D gene (6 bases). Germline CDR1 reads MNHEY; CDR2 reads SMNVEV (reference sequence). The CDR3 covers 14 residues. The V gene lost 6 bases and the J gene lost 5 bases, with 14 bases spanning the gap.

The V call is TRBV19, the J call TRBJ2-7; TRBD2 is a possible D gene (5 bases). Germline-derived CDR1 and CDR2 are LNHDA and SQIVND (reference sequence). V lost 6 bases and J lost 5, with 17 bases in between. The CDR3 covers 14 residues. Here the CDR3 DNA reads TGTGCCAGTAGCCTCGGACCGGGGAAAAACGAGCAGTACTTC. Residues: CASSLGPGKNEQYF.

This clone came up many times. The chain employs TRBV6-5 and TRBJ2-2; the match to TRBD1 covers 8 bases. The CDR3 totals 14 residues. V was pared by 4 bases and J by 6 bases, with 4 bases of the junction left unmatched. CDR1 is MNHEY and CDR2 is SVGAGI in the germline V gene. CDR3 amino acids: CASSSGQEPGELFF. CDR3 sequence (DNA): TGTGCCAGCAGTTCGGGACAGGAGCCCGGGGAGCTGTTTTTT.

As regards this clone: Other DNA variants within this sample encode the same CDR3. The rearrangement uses TRBV5-1 and TRBJ2-7; a weak D match, TRBD1 (5 bases). The CDR3 has 12 amino acids. The germline gives CDR1 SGHRS, CDR2 YFSETQ. V was trimmed by 4 bases and J by 2 bases, leaving 7 bases between them. The DNA for the CDR3 is TGCGCCAGCAGCACAGGTACCTACGAGCAGTACTTC. As protein: CASSTGTYEQYF.

The V and J genes are TRBV18 and TRBJ1-5; D is undetermined. Germline CDR1 and CDR2: KGHSH and LQKENI. This CDR3 comprises 15 residues. V lost 3 bases, J lost 4 bases, and 13 bases lay in between. The CDR3 nucleotides are TGTGCCAGCTCACCTCGGCGGGAGGGAAATCAGCCCCAGCATTTT. This gives the protein CASSPRREGNQPQHF.

This clone was observed at least ten times. The genes are TRBV4-2 and TRBJ1-5, with D possibly TRBD1 on 5 matching bases. Trimming took off 1 base at V and 1 base at J, with 11 bases between the two ends. Per the germline V gene, CDR1 is LGHNA and CDR2 is YNFKEQ. The CDR3 sequence is 16 residues long. CDR3 amino acids: CASSQAQGISNQPQHF. CDR3 DNA: TGTGCCAGCAGCCAAGCCCAGGGTATAAGCAATCAGCCCCAGCATTTT.

V gene TRBV2 combines with J gene TRBJ2-2, with D hard to call. The CDR3 covers 14 residues. Germline loops: CDR1 SNHLY, CDR2 FYNNEI. V gave up 3 bases and J gave up 6 bases, with 11 bases separating them. CDR3 in DNA: TGTGCCAGCAGTGAGGTTAGGAGCCCCGGGGAGCTGTTTTTT. This translates into CASSEVRSPGELFF.

This clone was counted at least ten times. This chain uses TRBV4-1 with TRBJ1-1; D gene uncertain. The CDR3 loop spans 12 amino acids. Trimming pared 4 bases from V and 4 bases from J, leaving 7 bases between. Germline CDR1 reads MGHRA; CDR2 reads YSYEKL. The CDR3, as DNA: TGCGCCAGCAGCCGTCCGGGCACTGAAGCTTTCTTT. It is translated as CASSRPGTEAFF.

As DNA, the CDR3 is TGTGCCAGCAGTCGTGTGGTAGGAGAGTTCTTC. Its protein is CASSRVVGEFF. The V gene is TRBV7-9, the J gene TRBJ2-1; D gene uncertain. V was clipped by 6 bases and J by 14 bases, with 14 bases between them. This CDR3 is 11 amino acids long. Germline V CDR1 and CDR2: SEHNR, FQNEAQ (reference sequence).

The rearrangement links TRBV5-1 to TRBJ2-7, with 16 bases aligning to TRBD2. The CDR3 has 16 residues. Germline V gene data show CDR1 as SGHRS and CDR2 as YFSETQ. V shed 5 bases and J 5 bases; nucleotides not matched to a gene: 7. CDR3 DNA sequence: TGCGCCAGCAGGACCGGGACTAGCGGGGGGGCTCACGAGCAGTACTTC. The encoded protein is CASRTGTSGGAHEQYF.

The gene calls are TRBV10-3 and TRBJ1-5; 9 nucleotides line up with TRBD1. The CDR3 covers 13 residues. V gave up 5 bases and J gave up 5 bases; unmatched junction bases: 1. CDR1 and CDR2 (germline): ENHRY, SYGVKD. The CDR3 spells CAISRQGDQPQHF. The CDR3 DNA is TGTGCCATCAGTCGACAGGGGGATCAGCCCCAGCATTTT.

V is TRBV7-2 and J is TRBJ1-2; 10 bases are shared with TRBD1. The CDR3 totals 18 residues. Losses at the gene ends were 2 bases for V and 5 bases for J; bases not matched to a gene: 14. Germline V gives CDR1 SGHTA, CDR2 FQGNSA. The CDR3 region has the DNA TGTGCCAGCAGCTTATCGGTGACAGGGGGCGGAGGGGGATATGGCTACACCTTC. This codes for CASSLSVTGGGGGYGYTF.

This clone was seen once. The chain employs TRBV19 and TRBJ2-1; 11 bases line up with TRBD2. This CDR3 comprises 15 residues. Germline CDR1 is LNHDA and CDR2 is SQIVND (reference sequence). J gave up 5 bases and V 5 bases, and 5 bases lay outside the gene matches. CDR3 in amino acids: CASSRLAGGNNEQFF. The CDR3, as DNA: TGTGCCAGTAGTCGCCTAGCGGGAGGAAACAATGAGCAGTTCTTC.

The rearrangement joins TRBV4-3 to TRBJ1-2; the D gene is possibly TRBD1 (6 bases). The CDR3 sequence is 15 residues long. CDR1 and CDR2 from the germline V gene are LGHNA and YSLEER. Trimming removed 0 bases from V and 4 bases from J, with 12 bases in between. The CDR3 spells CASSQDQGGGYGYTF. The CDR3 DNA follows: TGCGCCAGCAGCCAAGATCAAGGGGGGGGCTATGGCTACACCTTC.

The chain combines TRBV5-1 with TRBJ1-2; tentatively, D is TRBD1 (6 bases). Per germline, CDR1 SGHRS and CDR2 YFSETQ. Between the trimmed V and J ends, which lost 5 bases and 4 bases, there was a span of 15 bases. The length of the CDR3 is 14 residues. The CDR3 region has the DNA TGCGCCAGCAGTCCCTCCCAAGGGGGCTATGGCTACACCTTC. This encodes CASSPSQGGYGYTF.

V and J are TRBV12-3 or TRBV12-4 and TRBJ2-3; D is possibly TRBD2 (5 bases). The CDR3 is 12 residues long. V was trimmed by 4 bases and J by 6 bases, leaving 8 bases between them. The CDR3 region is CASSSDSDTQYF. In nucleotides, the CDR3 is TGTGCCAGCAGTTCGGACTCGGATACGCAGTATTTT.

V and J are TRBV6-5 and TRBJ2-1; TRBD2 matches at 8 bases. CDR3 size: 16 residues. Germline CDR1 and CDR2: MNHEY and SVGAGI. J gave up 8 bases and V 0 bases, and 9 bases lay outside the gene matches. The CDR3 region is CASSYSNGRVQDEQFF. CDR3 nucleotides: TGTGCCAGCAGTTACTCCAACGGGAGGGTACAGGATGAGCAGTTCTTC.

This chain connects TRBV19 to TRBJ1-1; D perhaps matches TRBD1 (5 bases). Germline V gene sequence: CDR1 LNHDA, CDR2 SQIVND (reference sequence). Trimming removed 9 bases from V and 1 base from J, with 15 bases in between. The CDR3 extends over 14 amino acids. The CDR3 sequence: CASRRAGWNTEAFF. In nucleotides, the CDR3 is TGTGCCAGCCGAAGGGCAGGGTGGAACACTGAAGCTTTCTTT. Full variable domain (outside the CDR3, taken from reference TRBV19 and TRBJ1-1): DGGITQSPKYLFRKEGQNVTLSCEQNLNHDAMYWYRQDPGQGLRLIYYSQIVNDFQKGDIAEGYSVSREKKESFPLTVTSAQKNPTAFYLCASRRAGWNTEAFFGQGTRLTVV.

This rearrangement joins TRBV19 to TRBJ1-1; maybe TRBD1 (5 bases). CDR1 is LNHDA and CDR2 is SQIVND in the germline V gene (reference sequence). This CDR3 is 15 amino acids long. The V end lost 3 bases, the J end lost 3 bases, and 14 bases lay between the germline ends. The DNA for the CDR3 is TGTGCCAGTAGTATTAGTGGGGCTACGGACACTGAAGCTTTCTTT. Translation gives CASSISGATDTEAFF.

The chain joins TRBV3-1 (or the pseudogene TRBV3-2) to TRBJ2-7; 7 nucleotides line up with TRBD2. The CDR3 has 16 amino acids. CDR1 and CDR2 from the germline V gene are LGHDT and YNNKEL (reference sequence). The V segment lost 4 bases and the J segment 3 bases; nucleotides outside the gene matches: 12. The CDR3, as DNA: TGTGCCAGCAGCCCATCTAGCGGACGGCGAGACTACGAGCAGTACTTC. Its translation is CASSPSSGRRDYEQYF.